This paragraph reports one T cell receptor beta chain. The same CDR3 arises from other DNA sequences in this sample as well. cDNA serving as the sequencing template came from extracted, reverse transcribed RNA. Libraries were prepared by immunoSEQ multiplex PCR; TCRdb keeps only in-frame clonotypes and omits some of them. The table lists roughly 140,000 clones, approximately 80% of them singletons. The sample is drawn from a study of CD8+ T cells in alopecia areata. Described treatment: oral pan-JAK inhibitor, 5-10 mg twice daily. With V trimmed by 3 bases and J by 2 bases, 5 bases remained unmatched. The germline CDR1 and CDR2 sequences are MNHEY and SMNVEV (reference sequence). CDR3 length: 15 residues.

The rearrangement uses TRBV27 and TRBJ2-7, with TRBD1 matching over 9 bases. The clonotype originates from a human donor with alopecia areata. Sample: CD8+ T cells sorted from blood, taken at week 4, from a patient treated with tofacitinib. CDR3 sequence: CASSLTGTGTYEQYF. The CDR3 DNA reads TGTGCCAGCAGTTTGACCGGGACAGGGACCTACGAGCAGTACTTC.